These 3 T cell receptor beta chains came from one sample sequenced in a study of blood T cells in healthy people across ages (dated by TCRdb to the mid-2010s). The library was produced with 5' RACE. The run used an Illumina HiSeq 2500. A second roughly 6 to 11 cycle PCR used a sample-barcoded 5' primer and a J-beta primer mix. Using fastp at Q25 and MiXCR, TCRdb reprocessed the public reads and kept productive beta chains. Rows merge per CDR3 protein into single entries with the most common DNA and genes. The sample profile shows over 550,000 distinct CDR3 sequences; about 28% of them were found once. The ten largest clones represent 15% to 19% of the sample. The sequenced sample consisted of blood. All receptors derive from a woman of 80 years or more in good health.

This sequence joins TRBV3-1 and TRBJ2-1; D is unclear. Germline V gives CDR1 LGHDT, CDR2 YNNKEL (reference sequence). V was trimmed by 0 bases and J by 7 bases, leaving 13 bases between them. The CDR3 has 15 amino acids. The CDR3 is CASSQDTVKVNEQFF. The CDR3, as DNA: TGTGCCAGCAGCCAAGATACAGTGAAGGTTAATGAGCAGTTCTTC.

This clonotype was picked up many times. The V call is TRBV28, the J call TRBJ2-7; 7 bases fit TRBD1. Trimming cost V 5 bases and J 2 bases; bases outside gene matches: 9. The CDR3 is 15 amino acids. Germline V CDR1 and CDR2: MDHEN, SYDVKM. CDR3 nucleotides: TGTGCCAGCAGTCCGGGACAGTATATCACCTACGAGCAGTACTTC. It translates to CASSPGQYITYEQYF.

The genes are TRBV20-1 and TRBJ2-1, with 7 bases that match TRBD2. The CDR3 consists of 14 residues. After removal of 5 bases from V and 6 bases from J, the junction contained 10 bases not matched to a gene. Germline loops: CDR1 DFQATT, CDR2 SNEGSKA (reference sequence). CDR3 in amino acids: CSAPTGEGSNEQFF. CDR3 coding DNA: TGCAGTGCTCCGACTGGGGAGGGAAGCAATGAGCAGTTCTTC.